This T cell receptor beta chain was obtained from a study of T cells in Graves' hyperthyroidism and ophthalmopathy. The study excluded patients with uncontrolled infection, other autoimmune disease, pregnancy or lactation. Diagnostic decisions used clinical symptoms, serum thyroxine and TRAb, thyroid ultrasound and orbital computed tomography. With respect to this clonotype: No antigen is known for it.

TCR beta CDR3 regions were amplified from RNA transcripts. Initially, a first-round RT-PCR of the TCR CDR3 employed the HTBI primer set. TCRdb reprocessed the multiplex PCR reads with MiXCR, giving one entry per CDR3 protein. Of under 350,000 distinct CDR3 sequences listed, roughly an eighth were seen once; the top ten hold less than 8%. Trimming removed 8 bases from V and 5 bases from J; junction bases left unmatched: 6. Germline V gives CDR1 ENHRY, CDR2 SYGVKD. The length of the CDR3 is 14 residues. General observations from the study: Blood also showed most of the thyroid clonotypes that were expanded above 0.001.

The sequence came from a woman aged 40 to 50 with Graves' hyperthyroidism. The genes are TRBV10-3 and TRBJ1-6; 7 bases are a match to TRBD1. Sequencing was done on a sample of blood. The CDR3 DNA is TGTGCCATCTGGGGTGGACAGGATAATTCACCCCTCCACTTT. Encoded protein: CAIWGGQDNSPLHF.